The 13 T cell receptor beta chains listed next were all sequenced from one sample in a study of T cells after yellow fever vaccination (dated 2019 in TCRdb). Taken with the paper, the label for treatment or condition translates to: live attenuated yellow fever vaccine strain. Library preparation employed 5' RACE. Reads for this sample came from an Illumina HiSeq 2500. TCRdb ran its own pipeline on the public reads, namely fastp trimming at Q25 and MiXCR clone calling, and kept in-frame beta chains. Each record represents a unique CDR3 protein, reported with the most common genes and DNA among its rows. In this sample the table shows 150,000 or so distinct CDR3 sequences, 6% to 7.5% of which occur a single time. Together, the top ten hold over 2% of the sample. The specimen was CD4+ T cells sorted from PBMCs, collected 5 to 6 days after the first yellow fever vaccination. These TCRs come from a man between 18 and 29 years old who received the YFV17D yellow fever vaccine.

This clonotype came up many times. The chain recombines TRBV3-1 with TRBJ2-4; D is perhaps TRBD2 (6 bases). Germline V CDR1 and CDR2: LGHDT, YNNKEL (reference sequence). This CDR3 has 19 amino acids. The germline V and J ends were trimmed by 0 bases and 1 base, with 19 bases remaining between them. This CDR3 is CASSQERDSRNGAKNIQYF. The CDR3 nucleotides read TGTGCCAGCAGCCAAGAGCGGGACTCAAGAAACGGTGCCAAAAACATTCAGTACTTC.

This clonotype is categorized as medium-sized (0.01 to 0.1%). This chain's CDR3 is CASSPPGTGVLYEQYF. The CDR3 DNA follows: TGTGCCAGCTCACCACCGGGTACAGGGGTCCTCTACGAGCAGTACTTC. This sequence joins TRBV18 and TRBJ2-7; 7 bases match TRBD1. The V gene end was trimmed by 0 bases and the J gene end by 3 bases; junction bases not matched to a gene: 8. The CDR3 contains 16 residues. Germline CDR1 reads KGHSH; CDR2 reads LQKENI.

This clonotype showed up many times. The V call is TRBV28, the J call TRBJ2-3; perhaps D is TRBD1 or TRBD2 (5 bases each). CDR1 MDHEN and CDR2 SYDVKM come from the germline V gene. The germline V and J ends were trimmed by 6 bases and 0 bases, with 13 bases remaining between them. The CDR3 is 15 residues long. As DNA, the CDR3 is TGTGCCAGCAGCCCCGGGACGGCTAGCACAGATACGCAGTATTTT. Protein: CASSPGTASTDTQYF.

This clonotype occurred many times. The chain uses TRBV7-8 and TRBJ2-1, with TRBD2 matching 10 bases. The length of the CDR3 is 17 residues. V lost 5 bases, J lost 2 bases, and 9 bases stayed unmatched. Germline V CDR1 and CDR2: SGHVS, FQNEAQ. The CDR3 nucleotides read TGTGCCAGCAGCCGTAGCGGGGGGTCTCCTACCTACAATGAGCAGTTCTTC. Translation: CASSRSGGSPTYNEQFF.

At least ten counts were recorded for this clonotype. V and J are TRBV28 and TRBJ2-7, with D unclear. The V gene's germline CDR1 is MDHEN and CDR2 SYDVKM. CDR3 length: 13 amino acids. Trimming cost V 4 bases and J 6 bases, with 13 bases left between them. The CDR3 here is CASSSSGAGEQYV. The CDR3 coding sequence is TGTGCCAGCAGTTCCTCGGGTGCCGGCGAGCAGTACGTC.

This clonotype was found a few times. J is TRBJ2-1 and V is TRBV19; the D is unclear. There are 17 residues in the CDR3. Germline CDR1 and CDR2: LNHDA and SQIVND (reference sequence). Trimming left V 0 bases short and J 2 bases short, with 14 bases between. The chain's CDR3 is CASSIDLGSRTYNEQFF. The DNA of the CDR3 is TGTGCCAGTAGTATAGATCTAGGCAGTCGAACCTACAATGAGCAGTTCTTC.

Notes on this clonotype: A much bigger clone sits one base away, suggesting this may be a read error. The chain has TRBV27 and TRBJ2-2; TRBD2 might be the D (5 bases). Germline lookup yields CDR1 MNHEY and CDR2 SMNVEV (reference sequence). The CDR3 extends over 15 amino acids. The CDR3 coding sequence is TGTGCCAGGAGTTTAAGACTAACGAACACCGGGGAGCTGTTTTTT. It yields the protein CARSLRLTNTGELFF.

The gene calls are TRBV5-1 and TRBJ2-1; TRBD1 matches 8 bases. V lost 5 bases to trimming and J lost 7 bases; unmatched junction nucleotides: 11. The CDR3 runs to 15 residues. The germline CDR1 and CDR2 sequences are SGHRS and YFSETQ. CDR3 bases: TGCGCCAGCAGGCGTTCAATGGACAGGGCGAATGAGCAGTTCTTC. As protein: CASRRSMDRANEQFF.

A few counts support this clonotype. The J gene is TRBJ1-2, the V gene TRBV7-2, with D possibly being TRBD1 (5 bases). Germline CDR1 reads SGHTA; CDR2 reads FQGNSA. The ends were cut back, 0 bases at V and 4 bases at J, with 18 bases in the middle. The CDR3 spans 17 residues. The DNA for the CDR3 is TGTGCCAGCAGCTTAGCCCCTCTATCCAGGGTCGGCTATGGCTACACCTTC. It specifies CASSLAPLSRVGYGYTF.

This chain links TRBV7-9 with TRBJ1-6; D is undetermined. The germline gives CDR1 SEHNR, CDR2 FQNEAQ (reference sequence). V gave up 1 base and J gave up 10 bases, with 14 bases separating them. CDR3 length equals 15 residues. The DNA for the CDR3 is TGTGCCAGCAGCTTAGGGAACGCGGGAAACTCACCCCTCCACTTT. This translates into CASSLGNAGNSPLHF. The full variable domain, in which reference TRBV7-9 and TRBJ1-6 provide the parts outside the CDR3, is DTGVSQNPRHKITKRGQNVTFRCDPISEHNRLYWYRQTLGQGPEFLTYFQNEAQLEKSRLLSDRFSAERPKGSFSTLEIQRTEQGDSAMYLCASSLGNAGNSPLHFGNGTRLTVT.

The CDR3 DNA reads as TGTGCCAGCAGCCAATGGTCGGGCGCCTTGGAGACCCAGTACTTC. Its translation: CASSQWSGALETQYF. The chain employs TRBV3-1 and TRBJ2-5; no clear D gene. With 2 bases removed from V and 5 bases from J, the gap between germline ends came to 15 bases. This CDR3 contains 15 residues. Germline values: CDR1 LGHDT, CDR2 YNNKEL (reference sequence).

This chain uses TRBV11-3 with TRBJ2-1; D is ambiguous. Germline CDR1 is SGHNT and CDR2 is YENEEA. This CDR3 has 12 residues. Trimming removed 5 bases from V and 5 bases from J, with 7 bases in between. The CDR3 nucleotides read TGTGCCAGCAGCCACACCCACAATGAGCAGTTCTTC. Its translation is CASSHTHNEQFF. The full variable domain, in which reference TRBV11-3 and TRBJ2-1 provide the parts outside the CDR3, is EAGVVQSPRYKIIEKKQPVAFWCNPISGHNTLYWYLQNLGQGPELLIRYENEEAVDDSQLPKDRFSAERLKGVDSTLKIQPAELGDSAVYLCASSHTHNEQFFGPGTRLTVL.

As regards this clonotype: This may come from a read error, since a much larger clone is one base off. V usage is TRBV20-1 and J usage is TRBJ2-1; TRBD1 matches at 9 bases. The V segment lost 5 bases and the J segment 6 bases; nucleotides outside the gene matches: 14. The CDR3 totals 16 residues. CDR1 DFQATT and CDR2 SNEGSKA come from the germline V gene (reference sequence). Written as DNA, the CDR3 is TGCAGTGCTCACGGCCACGGGACAGGGACTGGCAATGAGCAGTTCTTC. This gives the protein CSAHGHGTGTGNEQFF.